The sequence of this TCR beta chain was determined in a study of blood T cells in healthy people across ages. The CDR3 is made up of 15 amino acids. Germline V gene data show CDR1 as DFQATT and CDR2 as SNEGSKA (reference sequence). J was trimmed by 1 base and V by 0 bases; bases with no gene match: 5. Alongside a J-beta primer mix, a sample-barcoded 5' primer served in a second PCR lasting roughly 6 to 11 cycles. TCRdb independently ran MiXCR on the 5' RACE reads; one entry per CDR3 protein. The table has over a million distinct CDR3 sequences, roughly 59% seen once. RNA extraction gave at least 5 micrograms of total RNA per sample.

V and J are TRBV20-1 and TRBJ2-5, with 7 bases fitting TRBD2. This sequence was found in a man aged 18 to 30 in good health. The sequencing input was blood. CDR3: CSARDGAGIQETQYF. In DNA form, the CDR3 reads TGCAGTGCTAGAGACGGAGCGGGAATCCAAGAGACCCAGTACTTC.